Only a few counts were recorded for the clone carrying this T cell receptor (beta chain). The investigators amplified TCR beta CDR3 regions from RNA transcripts. When the TCR CDR3 underwent first-round RT-PCR, the HTBI primer set was used. TCRdb fed the multiplex PCR reads into MiXCR, producing one record per CDR3 protein. The sample holds about 410,000 distinct CDR3 sequences, roughly 14% seen once. Among ophthalmopathy patients, the Clinical Activity Score reached at least 3, the NOSPECS grade reached at least 4, and duration remained under 3 months. Germline CDR1 reads KGHSH; CDR2 reads LQKENI. This CDR3 comprises 14 residues. Trimming took off 2 bases at V and 7 bases at J, with 11 bases between the two ends. This specimen comes from a study of T cells in Graves' hyperthyroidism and ophthalmopathy.

The genes are TRBV18 and TRBJ1-4; D is undetermined. The sample consisted of blood. This TCR came from a young man with Graves' ophthalmopathy. The CDR3 DNA is TGTGCCAGCTCACCAGGAGAAGACGGTGAAAAACTGTTTTTT. Translating it yields CASSPGEDGEKLFF.